Presented here are 23 T cell receptor beta chains from one specimen sequenced in a study of blood T cell repertoires in COVID-19. Here immunoSEQ multiplex PCR was the method, and the copy in TCRdb shows in-frame clones only, minus some. This table has around 290,000 clones, 80% to 90% appearing once. Input material: peripheral blood. These receptors came from a middle-aged man with acute or convalescent COVID-19.

The chain carries TRBV30 and TRBJ1-4, with 8 positions matching TRBD1. This CDR3 is built from 14 residues. Germline trimming cut 5 bases from V and 8 bases from J; bases unmatched to any gene: 10. Germline CDR1 GTSNPN, CDR2 SVGIG (reference sequence). CDR3 in DNA: TGTGCCTGGCTGGACAGGGCGAGGAAGGAAAAACTGTTTTTT. Translated: CAWLDRARKEKLFF. Looking up the rest from reference TRBV30 and TRBJ1-4 gives the full variable domain: SQTIHQWPATLVQPVGSPLSLECTVEGTSNPNLYWYRQAAGRGLQLLFYSVGIGQISSEVPQNLSASRPQDRQFILSSKKLLLSDSGFYLCAWLDRARKEKLFFGSGTQLSVL.

The V call is TRBV2, the J call TRBJ2-2; D might be TRBD1 (6 bases). CDR1 and CDR2 (germline): SNHLY, FYNNEI. The CDR3 runs to 14 residues. V lost 9 bases to trimming and J lost 1 base, with 12 bases between them. Here the CDR3 DNA reads TGTGCCAGTTTCCGGGACAAGAACACCGGGGAGCTGTTTTTT. Residues: CASFRDKNTGELFF. Drawing the rest from reference TRBV2 and TRBJ2-2, the complete variable domain is EPEVTQTPSHQVTQMGQEVILRCVPISNHLYFYWYRQILGQKVEFLVSFYNNEISEKSEIFDDQFSVERPDGSNFTLKIRSTKLEDSAMYFCASFRDKNTGELFFGEGSRLTVL.

The chain uses TRBV6-5 and TRBJ1-6; the D gene is possibly TRBD1 (5 bases). Germline V gives CDR1 MNHEY, CDR2 SVGAGI. The ends were cut back, 0 bases at V and 6 bases at J, with 6 bases in the middle. This CDR3 region has 14 residues. The chain's CDR3 is CASSYSQGNSPLHF. The CDR3 nucleotides read TGTGCCAGCAGTTACTCCCAGGGTAATTCACCCCTCCACTTT.

The rearrangement links TRBV7-2 to TRBJ2-7, with D tentatively TRBD2 (6 bases). The germline V gene has CDR1 SGHTA and CDR2 FQGNSA. The CDR3 is made up of 15 amino acids. With 5 bases removed from V and 2 bases from J, the gap between germline ends came to 16 bases. In nucleotides, the CDR3 is TGTGCCAGCAGCCCCCGGAGGGGTCCCCCCTACGAGCAGTACTTC. It yields the protein CASSPRRGPPYEQYF.

For this clone: This specimen includes other DNA sequences encoding the same CDR3. Written as DNA, the CDR3 is TGTGCCAGCAGCTTAGGAGTTAAGAACACTGAAGCTTTCTTT. It codes for CASSLGVKNTEAFF. This chain links TRBV11-2 with TRBJ1-1; D is uncertain. The V and J ends lost 1 base and 1 base respectively, with 7 bases between them. This CDR3 spans 14 amino acids. Looked up from germline, CDR1 is SGHAT and CDR2 is FQNNGV.

The chain carries TRBV5-6 and TRBJ2-1, with a tentative D call TRBD1 (5 bases). Germline CDR1 reads SGHDT; CDR2 reads YYEEEE. The CDR3 contains 17 residues. V was cut by 8 bases and J by 8 bases, with 29 bases left in between. CDR3 nucleotide sequence: TGTGCCAGGACGAATGCAGATTCAGGGCGAGTCGGCGATGAGCAGTTCTTC. Translating it yields CARTNADSGRVGDEQFF.

For the CDR3, the DNA is TGCGCCAGCAGCTTGGTTCCCATCCCGAACACTGAAGCTTTCTTT. Its translation is CASSLVPIPNTEAFF. The gene calls are TRBV5-1 and TRBJ1-1; D is undetermined. CDR1 SGHRS and CDR2 YFSETQ come from the germline V gene. This CDR3 spans 15 amino acids. The V gene lost 0 bases and the J gene lost 1 base, with 10 bases spanning the gap. Combining the CDR3 with reference TRBV5-1 and TRBJ1-1 gives the whole variable domain KAGVTQTPRYLIKTRGQQVTLSCSPISGHRSVSWYQQTPGQGLQFLFEYFSETQRNKGNFPGRFSGRQFSNSRSEMNVSTLELGDSALYLCASSLVPIPNTEAFFGQGTRLTVV.

This chain uses TRBV30 with TRBJ1-2; D remains unclear. The CDR3 has 14 amino acids. Germline CDR1 and CDR2: GTSNPN and SVGIG (reference sequence). V was trimmed by 4 bases and J by 0 bases, leaving 12 bases between them. The CDR3 reads CAWNKPGSNYGYTF. The CDR3 DNA follows: TGTGCCTGGAATAAACCGGGGTCTAACTATGGCTACACCTTC.

The chain carries TRBV27 and TRBJ1-5, with D uncertain. CDR3 size: 15 residues. Germline CDR1 reads MNHEY; CDR2 reads SMNVEV (reference sequence). Trimming pared 0 bases from V and 0 bases from J, leaving 6 bases between. As DNA, the CDR3 is TGTGCCAGCAGTTTATCCCCCGGTAGCAATCAGCCCCAGCATTTT. Its translation is CASSLSPGSNQPQHF.

The chain carries TRBV2 and TRBJ2-7, with D possibly TRBD1 on 6 matching bases. CDR3 length: 14 residues. V lost 7 bases and J lost 2, with 15 bases in between. Germline CDR1 reads SNHLY; CDR2 reads FYNNEI. CDR3 DNA sequence: TGTGCCAGCATTGGACAGAGCGGAACCTACGAGCAGTACTTC. It yields the protein CASIGQSGTYEQYF.

The chain recombines TRBV2 with TRBJ1-3; D is unclear. The CDR3 covers 14 residues. Trimming took 0 bases from V and 3 from J, leaving 6 bases between them. Germline V gene lookup returns CDR1 SNHLY and CDR2 FYNNEI. This CDR3 reads CASSEAPVGNTIYF. CDR3 sequence (DNA): TGTGCCAGCAGTGAAGCCCCGGTTGGAAACACCATATATTTT.

The chain joins TRBV5-5 to TRBJ1-2, with a tentative D call TRBD1 (6 bases). The V end lost 4 bases, the J end lost 3 bases, and 7 bases lay between the germline ends. Germline V gene sequence: CDR1 SGHKS, CDR2 YYEKEE (reference sequence). The CDR3 has 12 amino acids. The CDR3 here is CASSPGDYGYTF. CDR3 sequence (DNA): TGTGCCAGCAGCCCAGGGGACTATGGCTACACCTTC.

The V call is TRBV7-2, the J call TRBJ1-6, with D uncertain. CDR1 SGHTA and CDR2 FQGNSA come from the germline V gene. The CDR3 contains 17 residues. Between the trimmed V and J ends, which lost 5 bases and 7 bases, there was a span of 21 bases. CDR3 bases: TGTGCCAGCAGCCACACCGGTTGGGAGGGCAGAAATTCACCCCTCCACTTT. Its translation: CASSHTGWEGRNSPLHF.

This clone was detected only a few times. The chain carries TRBV12-5 and TRBJ1-6, with a tentative D call TRBD1 (5 bases). Germline CDR1 LGHNT, CDR2 FRNRAP. Trimming stripped 1 base from V and 10 bases from J, with 8 bases between. The CDR3 is made up of 13 amino acids. The CDR3 sequence is CASGLGSGSPLHF. CDR3 bases: TGTGCTAGTGGTTTGGGTTCAGGGTCACCCCTCCACTTT.

The chain uses TRBV6-5 and TRBJ1-5, with TRBD1 identical over 7 bases. This CDR3 region has 14 residues. The trim removed 7 bases at V and 2 bases at J, leaving 5 bases unmatched. Germline CDR1 MNHEY, CDR2 SVGAGI. CDR3 coding DNA: TGTGCCAGCACCTTCGACAGGGGCAATCAGCCCCAGCATTTT. Translated: CASTFDRGNQPQHF.

The chain carries TRBV6-6 and TRBJ2-7, with D possibly TRBD1 on 5 matching bases. Trimming took off 4 bases at V and 1 base at J, with 11 bases between the two ends. The CDR3 runs to 14 residues. Germline values: CDR1 MNHNY, CDR2 SVGAGI (reference sequence). This chain's CDR3 is CASSSVDISYEQYF. The CDR3 DNA reads TGTGCCAGCAGTTCTGTGGACATTTCCTACGAGCAGTACTTC.

The V and J genes are TRBV27 and TRBJ2-1, with TRBD1 identical over 10 bases. Germline V gives CDR1 MNHEY, CDR2 SMNVEV (reference sequence). The CDR3 runs 15 residues. The trim removed 3 bases at V and 7 bases at J, leaving 6 bases unmatched. CDR3 sequence (DNA): TGTGCCAGCAGTTTGCGGGACAGGGGCTTGAATGAGCAGTTCTTC. Translated: CASSLRDRGLNEQFF.

This rearrangement joins TRBV11-3 to TRBJ1-1; no clear D. Germline V gene sequence: CDR1 SGHNT, CDR2 YENEEA. The CDR3 is 12 amino acids. V was cut by 2 bases and J by 7 bases, with 8 bases left in between. The CDR3 spells CASSLMGSEAFF. CDR3 nucleotide sequence: TGTGCCAGCAGCTTAATGGGGAGTGAAGCTTTCTTT.

V usage is TRBV19 and J usage is TRBJ2-2; perhaps TRBD1 as D (6 bases). Deletions cut 7 bases from V and 7 bases from J, with 22 bases between. The CDR3 loop spans 16 amino acids. Germline-derived CDR1 and CDR2 are LNHDA and SQIVND (reference sequence). CDR3 coding DNA: TGTGCCAGTAACTCTGTGGGCAGGGGTACGGACGGGGAGCTGTTTTTT. It translates to CASNSVGRGTDGELFF.

This sequence joins TRBV5-4 and TRBJ2-4, with TRBD2 as a possible D gene (7 bases). Trimming cost V 0 bases and J 1 base, with 14 bases left between them. Germline V gene data show CDR1 as SGHNT and CDR2 as YYREEE (reference sequence). This CDR3 region has 17 residues. CDR3 protein: CASSLEGGATAKNIQYF. CDR3 DNA sequence: TGTGCCAGCAGCTTGGAAGGGGGGGCCACGGCCAAAAACATTCAGTACTTC.

The gene calls are TRBV11-2 and TRBJ1-6; 8 bases map to TRBD1. V lost 5 bases, J lost 9 bases, and 12 bases stayed unmatched. The CDR3 runs 16 residues. Germline assignment: CDR1 SGHAT and CDR2 FQNNGV. The CDR3 reads CASSKSQGAVGSPLHF. CDR3 in DNA: TGTGCCAGCAGCAAATCCCAGGGGGCAGTAGGTTCACCCCTCCACTTT.

The rearrangement uses TRBV18 and TRBJ1-1; TRBD1 is a possible D gene (6 bases). CDR1 is KGHSH and CDR2 is LQKENI in the germline V gene. This CDR3 is built from 13 residues. The V gene lost 2 bases and the J gene lost 10 bases, with 14 bases spanning the gap. The CDR3 loop is CASSPAGEGSAFF. The DNA of the CDR3 is TGTGCCAGCTCACCAGCAGGGGAGGGGTCAGCTTTCTTT. The entire variable domain, with the rest obtained from reference TRBV18 and TRBJ1-1, is as follows: NAGVMQNPRHLVRRRGQEARLRCSPMKGHSHVYWYRQLPEEGLKFMVYLQKENIIDESGMPKERFSAEFPKEGPSILRIQQVVRGDSAAYFCASSPAGEGSAFFGQGTRLTVV.

J is TRBJ2-1 and V is TRBV5-4; no definite D call. CDR3 length: 12 amino acids. V lost 2 bases to trimming and J lost 10 bases, with 10 bases between them. Germline-derived CDR1 and CDR2 are SGHNT and YYREEE (reference sequence). CDR3 sequence (DNA): TGTGCCAGCAGCTTTCAATCGGAGGAGCAGTTCTTC. Translation: CASSFQSEEQFF.